The rows below give T cell receptor beta chains drawn from one sample of a study of tumor and adjacent non-tumor tissue in lung cancer. MiXCR, applied by TCRdb to the multiplex PCR reads, yields one record per CDR3 protein. The sample consists of some 51,000 distinct CDR3 sequences, roughly 67% of them appearing once. Material for sequencing was distant non-tumor lung tissue. The receptor source for this set is a woman in her 70s with non-small cell lung cancer. Each CDR3 is given without its conserved first and last residue.

V: TRBV28
J: TRBJ2-3
length: 9
CDR3: ASSLAATQY

V: TRBV14
J: TRBJ2-1
length: 12
CDR3: ASNTDGPRNDQF

V: TRBV6-1
J: TRBJ2-3
length: 12
CDR3: ASSEPTRTDTQY

V: TRBV5-5
J: TRBJ2-5
length: 11
CDR3: VSSFGLEETQY

V: TRBV29-1
J: TRBJ1-4
length: 12
CDR3: SVGQVGTNENLS

V: TRBV4-2
J: TRBJ2-5
length: 14
CDR3: ASNQDPAGLGETQY

V: TRBV6-2/TRBV6-3
J: TRBJ2-5
length: 13
CDR3: ASRQTSRPQRAQY

V: TRBV7-9
J: TRBJ2-3
length: 14
CDR3: ASSSPSVGATDTQY

V: TRBV5-4
J: TRBJ1-3
length: 14
CDR3: ASSRQGLGTGNTIY

V: TRBV12-3/TRBV12-4
J: TRBJ2-7
length: 14
CDR3: ASRPVAGHVSYEQY

V: TRBV11-1
J: TRBJ2-1
length: 11
CDR3: TSSPGPAVEQF

V: TRBV5-4
J: TRBJ2-3
length: 14
CDR3: ASSLGGDTSTDTQY

V: TRBV5-4
J: TRBJ1-2
length: 14
CDR3: ASSTRDRGRENGHT

V: TRBV6-5
J: TRBJ1-5
length: 14
CDR3: VSRSSRDRLNQPQH

V: TRBV10-3
J: TRBJ2-7
length: 13
CDR3: GMSVGTSGSYEQY

V: TRBV12-3/TRBV12-4
J: TRBJ2-1
length: 13
CDR3: ASSPLQREGQKQF

V: TRBV29-1
J: TRBJ2-1
length: 13
CDR3: SVEGTGVYYNEHF

V: TRBV5-6
J: TRBJ2-1
length: 14
CDR3: ASSSLGGRDYNEQL

V: TRBV5-1
J: TRBJ2-3
length: 15
CDR3: ASSQGASGRATGTQY

V: TRBV20-1
J: TRBJ1-2
length: 12
CDR3: SAALHDSLYGYT

V: TRBV6-5
J: TRBJ1-4
length: 12
CDR3: ASSYDKLNEKVF

V: TRBV11-1
J: TRBJ2-1
length: 10
CDR3: ATSPYRTEQF